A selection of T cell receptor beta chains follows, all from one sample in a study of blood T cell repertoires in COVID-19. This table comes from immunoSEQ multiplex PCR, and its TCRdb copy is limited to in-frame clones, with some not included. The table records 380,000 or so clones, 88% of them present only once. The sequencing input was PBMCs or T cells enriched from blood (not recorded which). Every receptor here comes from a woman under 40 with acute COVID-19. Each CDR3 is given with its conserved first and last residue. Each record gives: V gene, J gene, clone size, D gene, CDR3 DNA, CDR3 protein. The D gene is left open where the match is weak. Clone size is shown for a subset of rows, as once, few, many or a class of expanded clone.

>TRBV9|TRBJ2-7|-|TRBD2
TGTGCCAGCAGCCCGGGGGGGAACTACGAGCAGTACTTC
CASSPGGNYEQYF
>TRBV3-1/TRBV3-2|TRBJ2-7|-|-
TGTGCCAGCAGTGCGGGTCCCACCTCCTACGAGCAGTACTTC
CASSAGPTSYEQYF
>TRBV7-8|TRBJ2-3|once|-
TGTGCCAGCAGCTTACTCGGGGGAACAGATACGCAGTATTTT
CASSLLGGTDTQYF
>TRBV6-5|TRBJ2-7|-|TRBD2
TGTGCCAGCACCGATCGGAGCGGGGTCTACGAGCAGTACTTC
CASTDRSGVYEQYF
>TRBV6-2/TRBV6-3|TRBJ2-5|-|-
TGTGCCAGCAGTTACTTCGGTAGCCTAGCCGGCGAGACCCAGTACTTC
CASSYFGSLAGETQYF
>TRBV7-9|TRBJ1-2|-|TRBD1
TGTGCCAGCAGCTTGGCTGGGACAGGGGTCTATGGCTACACCTTC
CASSLAGTGVYGYTF
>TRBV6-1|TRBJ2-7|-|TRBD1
TGTGCCAGCAGTGAAGCGCTTCAGGGACAGCTTGAGCAGTACTTC
CASSEALQGQLEQYF
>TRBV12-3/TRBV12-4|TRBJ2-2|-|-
TGTGCCAGCAGTTTCGGCACCGGGGAGCTGTTTTTT
CASSFGTGELFF
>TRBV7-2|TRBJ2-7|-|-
TGTGCCAGCAGCCTCTTTTCGGACTCAAAATCCTACGAGCAGTACTTC
CASSLFSDSKSYEQYF
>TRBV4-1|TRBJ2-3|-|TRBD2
TGCGCCAGCAGCCAAACAAGAGCGGGGGATAGGGATACGCAGTATTTT
CASSQTRAGDRDTQYF
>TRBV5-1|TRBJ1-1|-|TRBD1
TGCGCCAGCAGCTTGACCGTACAGGGGGCAGGAGCTTTCTTT
CASSLTVQGAGAFF
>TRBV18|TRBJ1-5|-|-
TGTGCCAGCTCATCGTTCAATCAGCCCCAGCATTTT
CASSSFNQPQHF
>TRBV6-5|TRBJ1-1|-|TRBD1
TGTGCCAGCAGTCGAGGGACAGGGGGCATTGAAGCTTTCTTT
CASSRGTGGIEAFF
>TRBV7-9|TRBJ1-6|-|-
TGTGCCAGCAGCTTACTGTATAATTCACCCCTCCACTTT
CASSLLYNSPLHF
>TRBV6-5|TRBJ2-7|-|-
TGTGCCAGCAGCGCCGGGACTGCCAACGAGCAGTACTTC
CASSAGTANEQYF
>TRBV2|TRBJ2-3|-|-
TGTGCCAGCCGGCGGGAAATCACAGATACGCAGTATTTT
CASRREITDTQYF
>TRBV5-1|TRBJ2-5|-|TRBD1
TGCGCCAGCGCACAGACAGGGGGGCAAGAGACCCAGTACTTC
CASAQTGGQETQYF
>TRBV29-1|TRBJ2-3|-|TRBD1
TGCAGCGTTGTCGACAGGGGGACAGATACGCAGTATTTT
CSVVDRGTDTQYF
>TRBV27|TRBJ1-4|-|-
TGTGCCAGCAGTTTACGGGTGCGGGGAGAAAAACTGTTTTTT
CASSLRVRGEKLFF
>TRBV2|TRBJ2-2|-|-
TGTGCCAGCGGCTATACCGGGGAGCCGTTTTTT
CASGYTGEPFF
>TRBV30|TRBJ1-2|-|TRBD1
TGTGCCTGGAGCAGGACAGGTGAAAACTATGGCTACACCTTC
CAWSRTGENYGYTF
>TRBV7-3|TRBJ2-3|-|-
TGTGCCAGCAGCTTCCAAGCTAGCGGCACAGATACGCAGTATTTT
CASSFQASGTDTQYF
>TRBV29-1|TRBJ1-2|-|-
TGCAGCGTTGAGTTGGGAGGGGCCTATGGCTACACCTTC
CSVELGGAYGYTF
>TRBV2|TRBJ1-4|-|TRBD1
TGTGCCAGCAGCGTGGACAGGGGAGTCCAGGGAAAACTGTTTTTT
CASSVDRGVQGKLFF
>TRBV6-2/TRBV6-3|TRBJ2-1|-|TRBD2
TGTGCCAGCAGCGGGGGGGCCGGACCTTTAGGTTACAATGAGCAGTTCTTC
CASSGGAGPLGYNEQFF
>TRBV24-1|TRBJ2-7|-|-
TGTGCCACCAGTGACCCCGGGAGTTCCTACGAGCAGTACTTC
CATSDPGSSYEQYF
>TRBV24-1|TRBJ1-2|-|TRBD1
TGTGCCACCAGTGAAGCCGGGACAGGGGACATTAGGGGCTACACCTTC
CATSEAGTGDIRGYTF
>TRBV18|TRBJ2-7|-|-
TGTGCCAGCTCACCCGGGCGGGGACCCGCCTACGAGCAGTACTTC
CASSPGRGPAYEQYF
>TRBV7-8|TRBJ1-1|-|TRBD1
TGTGCCAGCAGTAACCGGGACAGGATTTTGAACACTGAAGCTTTCTTT
CASSNRDRILNTEAFF
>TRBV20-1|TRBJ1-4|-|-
TGCAGTGCTAGTAAAGGGAGGGAAAAACTGTTTTTT
CSASKGREKLFF
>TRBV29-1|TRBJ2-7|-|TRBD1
TGCAGCGTTGAGTCTGGGACAGGGGGCGAATGGCAGTACTTC
CSVESGTGGEWQYF
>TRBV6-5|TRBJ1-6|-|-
TGTGCCAGCAGCTACAATAGGGAGTTGAATAATTCACCCCTCCACTTT
CASSYNRELNNSPLHF
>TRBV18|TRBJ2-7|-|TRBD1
TGTGCCAGCTCGCCCGGGACAGAAGTCTACGAGCAGTACTTC
CASSPGTEVYEQYF
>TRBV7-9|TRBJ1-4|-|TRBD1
TGTGCCAGCAGCTTAACGGGGGCAGGGGGCAAAAAACTGTTTTTT
CASSLTGAGGKKLFF
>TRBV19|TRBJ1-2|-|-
TGTGCCAGTAGTACCGACACGGACACACCCCGACTCTATGGCTACACCTTC
CASSTDTDTPRLYGYTF
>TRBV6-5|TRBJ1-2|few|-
TGTGCCAGCAGTTACTCTTGGCAGGCCAAGGATGGCTACACCTTC
CASSYSWQAKDGYTF
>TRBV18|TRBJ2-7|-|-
TGTGCCAGCTCACTAGGGACTTATACCTACGAGCAGTACTTC
CASSLGTYTYEQYF
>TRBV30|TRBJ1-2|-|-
TGTGCCTGGAGTGTAATTCGTAACTATGGCTACACCTTC
CAWSVIRNYGYTF
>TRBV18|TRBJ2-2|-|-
TGTGCCAGCTCACCGGATCTTAGGGGCACCGGGGAGCTGTTTTTT
CASSPDLRGTGELFF